The 22 T cell receptor beta chains below were found in one sample sequenced in a study of beta chain features in type 1 diabetes. What was sequenced were expressed TCRB transcripts, since all of the isolated RNA had been reverse transcribed. Profiling relied on immunoSEQ multiplex PCR, and the TCRdb table lists in-frame clones only, not all of them. Of around 650,000 clones detected, around 11% appear once; the ten largest clones hold 0.09% to 0.15%. Study-level findings and limits: TCRB CDR3s were moderately but significantly shorter in Type 1 diabetes patients in all four CD4+ subsets.

These receptors' targets are unknown. The material sequenced was naive CD4+ T cells from blood. The receptors shown here come from a man younger than 40 with type 1 diabetes.

In this sample, this clone turned up a few times. The rearrangement links TRBV30 to TRBJ2-7; 9 bases are shared with TRBD2. Germline CDR1 and CDR2: GTSNPN and SVGIG (reference sequence). The CDR3 is made up of 13 amino acids. J lost 2 bases, V lost 8 bases, and 7 bases had no gene match. CDR3 nucleotides: TGTGCCCGCGGTGGCGGGGGGGCCTACGAGCAGTACTTC. As protein: CARGGGGAYEQYF. Full variable domain (outside the CDR3, taken from reference TRBV30 and TRBJ2-7): SQTIHQWPATLVQPVGSPLSLECTVEGTSNPNLYWYRQAAGRGLQLLFYSVGIGQISSEVPQNLSASRPQDRQFILSSKKLLLSDSGFYLCARGGGGAYEQYFGPGTRLTVT.

The chain employs TRBV18 and TRBJ2-3, with D uncertain. The V gene lost 2 bases and the J gene lost 2 bases, with 5 bases spanning the gap. Germline V gene sequence: CDR1 KGHSH, CDR2 LQKENI. The CDR3 is made up of 13 amino acids. The CDR3 DNA reads TGTGCCAGCTCACCAGCGTTCACAGATACGCAGTATTTT. Translation: CASSPAFTDTQYF.

The table lists this clone with a few counts. Other DNA sequences from this sample encode an identical CDR3 as well. V and J are TRBV5-1 and TRBJ2-1, with 7 bases lining up with TRBD2. CDR1 is SGHRS and CDR2 is YFSETQ in the germline V gene. The CDR3 is 15 residues long. J lost 4 bases, V lost 0 bases, and 4 bases had no gene match. CDR3 DNA: TGCGCCAGCAGCTTGGAGGCTAGCGGATACAATGAGCAGTTCTTC. It codes for CASSLEASGYNEQFF.

The V and J genes are TRBV4-2 and TRBJ1-2; 7 nucleotides align to TRBD1. The CDR3 is made up of 14 amino acids. The germline CDR1 and CDR2 sequences are LGHNA and YNFKEQ. Trimming took 1 base from V and 4 from J; bases not matched to a gene: 3. CDR3 residues: CASSQAPGGYGYTF. For the CDR3, the DNA is TGTGCCAGCAGCCAAGCGCCAGGGGGCTATGGCTACACCTTC.

The chain is built from TRBV5-1 and TRBJ2-5, with D maybe TRBD2 (5 bases). The CDR3 is 14 residues long. Deletions cut 6 bases from V and 2 bases from J, with 14 bases between. Per the germline V gene, CDR1 is SGHRS and CDR2 is YFSETQ. In nucleotides, the CDR3 is TGCGCCAGCACCCTCCGGGGAGTACAAGAGACCCAGTACTTC. It specifies CASTLRGVQETQYF.

Details on this clone: Other DNA sequences in the sample encode the same CDR3. V usage is TRBV19 and J usage is TRBJ2-5; possibly TRBD1 for D (5 bases). This CDR3 spans 14 amino acids. Germline loops: CDR1 LNHDA, CDR2 SQIVND (reference sequence). Trimming pared 5 bases from V and 5 bases from J, leaving 15 bases between. CDR3: CASSLQGLGETQYF. The CDR3 DNA is TGTGCCAGTAGTCTCCAGGGCCTGGGGGAGACCCAGTACTTC. The complete variable domain, with remaining parts taken from reference TRBV19 and TRBJ2-5, reads DGGITQSPKYLFRKEGQNVTLSCEQNLNHDAMYWYRQDPGQGLRLIYYSQIVNDFQKGDIAEGYSVSREKKESFPLTVTSAQKNPTAFYLCASSLQGLGETQYFGPGTRLLVL.

This clone was picked up a small number of times. This chain connects TRBV27 to TRBJ2-7, with TRBD1 identical over 9 bases. CDR1 and CDR2 from the germline V gene are MNHEY and SMNVEV (reference sequence). The CDR3 extends over 15 amino acids. With V trimmed by 0 bases and J by 2 bases, 2 bases remained unmatched. The CDR3 sequence: CASSLSTGGPYEQYF. The CDR3 bases are TGTGCCAGCAGTTTATCAACAGGGGGCCCCTACGAGCAGTACTTC.

The rearrangement uses TRBV5-1 and TRBJ2-3, with a weak D call TRBD2 (5 bases). V lost 0 bases to trimming and J lost 8 bases, with 19 bases between them. The CDR3 length is 16 residues. Germline assignment: CDR1 SGHRS and CDR2 YFSETQ. The CDR3 DNA sequence: TGCGCCAGCAGCTTGGCCAATCCGGACGGCGGAGGTACGCAGTATTTT. Amino acids: CASSLANPDGGGTQYF.

The genes are TRBV14 and TRBJ1-6, with unresolved D. Trimming cost V 4 bases and J 6 bases, with 7 bases left between them. Germline CDR1 is SGHDN and CDR2 is FVKESK. This CDR3 comprises 13 residues. DNA for the CDR3: TGTGCCAGCAGCCGTGGGGTTAATTCACCCCTCCACTTT. This gives the protein CASSRGVNSPLHF.

The rearrangement links TRBV6-5 to TRBJ2-7, with 12 bases lining up with TRBD2. Unmatched junction bases numbered 7, after V lost 9 bases and J lost 4 bases. In germline, CDR1 is MNHEY, CDR2 SVGAGI. The CDR3 is 14 residues long. In DNA form, the CDR3 reads TGTGCCAGTCGACTGACTAGCGGGAGATACGAGCAGTACTTC. Translation: CASRLTSGRYEQYF.

CDR3 protein: CASSYSTGEGKTQYF. CDR3 coding DNA: TGTGCCAGCAGTTACTCAACAGGGGAGGGAAAGACCCAGTACTTC. The gene calls are TRBV6-6 and TRBJ2-5; D possibly uses TRBD1 or TRBD2 (7 bases each). Trimming removed 0 bases from V and 6 bases from J, with 14 bases in between. Germline-derived CDR1 and CDR2 are MNHNY and SVGAGI (reference sequence). The CDR3 extends over 15 amino acids.

The chain carries TRBV5-4 and TRBJ2-5; 15 nucleotides match TRBD2. Trimming took 4 bases from V and 1 from J; bases not matched to a gene: 8. The germline V gene encodes CDR1 SGHNT and CDR2 YYREEE (reference sequence). This CDR3 is 18 amino acids long. CDR3 in amino acids: CASSTLPGLAGGQETQYF. In DNA form, the CDR3 reads TGTGCCAGCAGCACGCTCCCGGGACTAGCGGGGGGCCAAGAGACCCAGTACTTC.

The chain uses TRBV2 and TRBJ1-2; maybe TRBD1 (6 bases). From germline, CDR1 is SNHLY and CDR2 FYNNEI. V gave up 5 bases and J gave up 8 bases, with 18 bases separating them. The CDR3 runs to 14 residues. The CDR3 DNA reads as TGTGCCAGCAGTCAGGGGACATCTAATCAGGGCTACACCTTC. Its protein is CASSQGTSNQGYTF. The variable domain in full, completed from reference TRBV2 and TRBJ1-2, reads EPEVTQTPSHQVTQMGQEVILRCVPISNHLYFYWYRQILGQKVEFLVSFYNNEISEKSEIFDDQFSVERPDGSNFTLKIRSTKLEDSAMYFCASSQGTSNQGYTFGSGTRLTVV.

In its sample, this clone was seen a few times. The rearrangement joins TRBV27 to TRBJ2-5; D call uncertain. The CDR3 runs 13 residues. Looked up from germline, CDR1 is MNHEY and CDR2 is SMNVEV (reference sequence). The V gene lost 4 bases and the J gene lost 3 bases, with 9 bases spanning the gap. CDR3 residues: CASSWLGEETQYF. CDR3 DNA: TGTGCCAGCAGTTGGCTAGGCGAAGAGACCCAGTACTTC.

The gene calls are TRBV29-1 and TRBJ1-1; D might be TRBD1 (6 bases). Trimming pared 4 bases from V and 1 base from J, leaving 16 bases between. The CDR3 runs 15 residues. Germline loops: CDR1 SQVTM, CDR2 ANQGSEA. In DNA, the CDR3 is TGCAGCGTTGTCCCGCCTGGACAGACGAACACTGAAGCTTTCTTT. Translating gives CSVVPPGQTNTEAFF.

V and J are TRBV4-1 and TRBJ2-3; 7 bases are a match to TRBD2. Unmatched junction bases numbered 6, after V lost 0 bases and J lost 0 bases. Germline loops: CDR1 MGHRA, CDR2 YSYEKL. CDR3 length: 17 residues. CDR3 protein: CASSQDRSGASTDTQYF. Here the CDR3 DNA reads TGCGCCAGCAGCCAAGATAGAAGCGGGGCTAGCACAGATACGCAGTATTTT.

This clone was seen only a few times. The genes are TRBV9 and TRBJ2-5; TRBD1 matches 7 bases. This CDR3 region has 15 residues. Germline CDR1 and CDR2: SGDLS and YYNGEE. The J segment lost 4 bases and the V segment lost 4 bases, leaving 10 bases of the junction unmatched. CDR3 loop: CASSLRGLRGETQYF. CDR3 coding DNA: TGTGCCAGCAGCCTCAGGGGGTTGCGTGGAGAGACCCAGTACTTC.

In its sample, this clone was seen a few times. The chain couples TRBV7-6 to TRBJ2-3; no clear D. This CDR3 has 14 residues. V was pared by 5 bases and J by 0 bases, with 9 bases between. The germline V gene encodes CDR1 SGHVS and CDR2 FNYEAQ. The CDR3 sequence is CASSVYSSTDTQYF. The CDR3 nucleotides are TGTGCCAGCAGCGTTTACAGTAGCACAGATACGCAGTATTTT. Together with reference TRBV7-6 and TRBJ2-3, the CDR3 gives the full variable domain: GAGVSQSPRYKVTKRGQDVALRCDPISGHVSLYWYRQALGQGPEFLTYFNYEAQQDKSGLPNDRFSAERPEGSISTLTIQRTEQRDSAMYRCASSVYSSTDTQYFGPGTRLTVL.

This sequence joins TRBV30 and TRBJ2-5; maybe TRBD2 (5 bases). V lost 0 bases and J lost 5, with 13 bases in between. This CDR3 has 14 residues. The germline V gene has CDR1 GTSNPN and CDR2 SVGIG (reference sequence). This CDR3 reads CAWSVTGSLETQYF. For the CDR3, the DNA is TGTGCCTGGAGTGTAACGGGGAGCCTGGAGACCCAGTACTTC.

This clone was found a few times. The gene calls are TRBV28 and TRBJ1-5; D remains unclear. Trimming pared 4 bases from V and 1 base from J, leaving 8 bases between. The CDR3 runs 14 residues. Germline lookup yields CDR1 MDHEN and CDR2 SYDVKM. The CDR3: CASSSRQSNQPQHF. The CDR3 DNA follows: TGTGCCAGCAGTTCCAGACAAAGCAATCAGCCCCAGCATTTT.

The genes are TRBV19 and TRBJ1-3, with D tentatively TRBD1 (6 bases). The germline V gene has CDR1 LNHDA and CDR2 SQIVND (reference sequence). The CDR3 sequence is 14 residues long. Trimming cost V 6 bases and J 4 bases, with 13 bases left between them. The CDR3 DNA is TGTGCCAGTAGGCCACAGGGATCCGGAAACACCATATATTTT. This encodes CASRPQGSGNTIYF.

The chain uses TRBV18 and TRBJ2-1; 9 bases line up with TRBD1. This CDR3 region has 15 residues. V lost 2 bases and J lost 4; bases outside the gene matches: 3. CDR1 KGHSH and CDR2 LQKENI come from the germline V gene. CDR3 region: CASSPGTGFYNEQFF. In nucleotides, the CDR3 is TGTGCCAGCTCACCAGGGACAGGGTTTTACAATGAGCAGTTCTTC.